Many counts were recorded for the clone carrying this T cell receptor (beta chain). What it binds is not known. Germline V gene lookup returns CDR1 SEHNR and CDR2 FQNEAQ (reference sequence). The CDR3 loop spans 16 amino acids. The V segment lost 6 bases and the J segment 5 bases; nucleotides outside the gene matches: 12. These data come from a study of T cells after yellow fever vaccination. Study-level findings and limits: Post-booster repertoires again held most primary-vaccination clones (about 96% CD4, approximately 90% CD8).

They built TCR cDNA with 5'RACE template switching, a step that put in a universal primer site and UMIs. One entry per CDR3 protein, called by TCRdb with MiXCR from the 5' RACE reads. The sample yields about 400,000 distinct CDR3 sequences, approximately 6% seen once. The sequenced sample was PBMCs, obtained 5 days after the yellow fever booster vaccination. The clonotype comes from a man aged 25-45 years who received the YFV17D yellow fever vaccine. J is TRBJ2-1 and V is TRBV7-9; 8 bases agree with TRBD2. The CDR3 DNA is TGTGCCAGCAGGGCACGGCAGCGGGAGTCCGACAATGAGCAGTTCTTC. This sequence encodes CASRARQRESDNEQFF.